The rows below give T cell receptor beta chains drawn from one sample of a study of low-dose radiotherapy and immunotherapy resistance in tumors. TCRdb re-called the reads with MiXCR, one entry per CDR3 protein. This sample has under 90,000 distinct CDR3 sequences, with around a sixth found just once. This specimen consisted of PBMCs, obtained after low-dose radiotherapy plus immunotherapy. The receptors were sampled from a male donor with prostate cancer. Each CDR3 is given with its conserved first and last residue. A D gene is named only where the DNA matches it firmly. Only part of the rows carry a size: once, few, many, or a class if the clone is expanded.

cdr3_aa	cdr3_nt	d_call	v_call	j_call	clone_size
CASSPTSDRETQYF	TGTGCCAGCTCACCGACTAGCGATCGAGAGACCCAGTACTTC	TRBD2	TRBV18	TRBJ2-5	NA
CASSLHTDTQYF	TGTGCCAGCAGCCTGCACACAGATACGCAGTATTTT	NA	TRBV7-2	TRBJ2-3	many
CASSSPGQGQETQYF	TGCGCCAGCAGCTCGCCGGGACAGGGGCAAGAGACCCAGTACTTC	TRBD1	TRBV5-1	TRBJ2-5	many
CASFTNTEAFF	TGTGCCAGCTTTACTAACACTGAAGCTTTCTTT	NA	TRBV28	TRBJ1-1	many
CSARDSVNSPLHF	TGCAGTGCTAGAGACTCTGTTAATTCACCCCTCCACTTT	NA	TRBV20-1	TRBJ1-6	many
CAAQQGFSNQPQHF	TGTGCCGCCCAACAGGGGTTTAGCAATCAGCCCCAGCATTTT	TRBD1	TRBV10-3	TRBJ1-5	many
CASSLYGGSGANVLTF	TGTGCCAGCAGCTTATACGGAGGCTCTGGGGCCAACGTCCTGACTTTC	NA	TRBV7-2	TRBJ2-6	NA
CASTESVGELFF	TGCGCCAGCACGGAAAGCGTCGGGGAGCTGTTTTTT	NA	TRBV5-1	TRBJ2-2	many
CASSLGLAGQFF	TGTGCCAGCAGCCTGGGACTAGCCGGGCAGTTCTTC	TRBD2	TRBV14	TRBJ2-1	NA
CASSQQGAANTGDLFF	TGTGCCAGCAGCCAACAGGGGGCAGCGAACACCGGGGATCTGTTTTTT	TRBD1	TRBV5-4	TRBJ2-2	once
CASSGHGYTF	TGTGCCAGCTCGGGACATGGCTACACCTTC	NA	TRBV28	TRBJ1-2	many
CASSLRDTQYF	TGTGCCAGCAGTTTGAGAGATACGCAGTATTTT	NA	TRBV28	TRBJ2-3	many
CASSQDAGNTEAFF	TGCGCCAGCAGCCAAGACGCGGGGAACACTGAAGCTTTCTTT	NA	TRBV4-3	TRBJ1-1	few
CASTYGGGTYEQYF	TGTGCCAGCACCTACGGAGGCGGTACCTACGAGCAGTACTTC	NA	TRBV6-6	TRBJ2-7	many
CASSGLGVAGGLTNTGELFF	TGTGCCAGCAGTGGGCTCGGAGTAGCGGGAGGCCTCACGAACACCGGGGAGCTGTTTTTT	TRBD2	TRBV2	TRBJ2-2	many
CASSPQGATASDMTSNQPQHF	TGTGCCAGCAGTCCTCAGGGGGCTACTGCATCCGACATGACTAGCAATCAGCCCCAGCATTTT	TRBD1	TRBV6-2/TRBV6-3	TRBJ1-5	once
CASSPGARDGASYEQYF	TGTGCCAGCAGCCCCGGGGCCAGGGACGGCGCGTCCTACGAGCAGTACTTC	NA	TRBV11-1	TRBJ2-7	many
CSARDPLDPDTQYF	TGCAGTGCTAGAGATCCGCTAGATCCAGATACGCAGTATTTT	NA	TRBV20-1	TRBJ2-3	many
CASSRSTSGSSNQPQHF	TGTGCCAGCAGCCGATCGACGTCGGGGTCTAGCAATCAGCCCCAGCATTTT	NA	TRBV6-6	TRBJ1-5	many
CASSFTYNTGELFF	TGTGCCAGCAGTTTCACGTATAACACCGGGGAGCTGTTTTTT	NA	TRBV27	TRBJ2-2	NA
CASSVGTDTGELFF	TGTGCCAGCAGCGTTGGGACAGACACCGGGGAGCTGTTTTTT	TRBD1	TRBV9	TRBJ2-2	many
CASSPRDGTNTEAFF	TGTGCCAGCAGTCCCCGAGACGGAACGAACACTGAAGCTTTCTTT	NA	TRBV28	TRBJ1-1	many
CAGPDNEKLFF	TGCGCGGGGCCTGATAATGAAAAACTGTTTTTT	NA	TRBV20-1	TRBJ1-4	many